One sample yielded the 24 T cell receptor beta chains listed below, sequenced in a study of shared clonotypes between healthy human individuals. This table comes from immunoSEQ multiplex PCR, and its TCRdb copy is limited to in-frame clones, with some not included. The sample records a few hundred thousand clones, around 80% being singletons. Sequenced input: PBMCs. The origin of the receptors is a woman in her thirties or forties in good health. Some clones in this sample may be carry-over from other donors' samples.

CDR3 nucleotides: TGTGCCAGCAGTTTACTAGCGGGAGGGCCGTACGAGCAGTACTTC. Its translation is CASSLLAGGPYEQYF. The J gene is TRBJ2-7, the V gene TRBV28; 12 positions agree with TRBD2. V lost 2 bases and J lost 4; bases outside the gene matches: 3. The CDR3 is 15 residues long. Germline loops: CDR1 MDHEN, CDR2 SYDVKM.

This chain uses TRBV5-4 with TRBJ2-7; TRBD2 aligns across 8 bases. CDR3 length: 15 residues. In germline, CDR1 is SGHNT, CDR2 YYREEE (reference sequence). After removal of 1 base from V and 7 bases from J, the junction contained 10 bases not matched to a gene. CDR3 DNA: TGTGCCAGCAGCTTGATTGGTGCGGGAGGCCGTGAGCAGTACTTC. As protein: CASSLIGAGGREQYF.

V and J are TRBV18 and TRBJ1-2; D unresolved. Germline CDR1 and CDR2: KGHSH and LQKENI. This CDR3 contains 13 residues. Trimming removed 2 bases from V and 7 bases from J, with 11 bases in between. The CDR3 bases are TGTGCCAGCTCACCAGGGGAAAGGGTTGGCTACACCTTC. The encoded protein is CASSPGERVGYTF.

The genes are TRBV5-4 and TRBJ2-4, with 8 bases aligning to TRBD2. Germline V CDR1 and CDR2: SGHNT, YYREEE (reference sequence). With V trimmed by 3 bases and J by 7 bases, 6 bases remained unmatched. The CDR3 has 14 residues. Here the CDR3 DNA reads TGTGCCAGCAGCTACCCGGGACTAGGGAACATTCAGTACTTC. Translating gives CASSYPGLGNIQYF.

This clone has ten or more counts. V is TRBV5-6 and J is TRBJ1-2, with D perhaps TRBD1 (5 bases). CDR3 length equals 14 residues. CDR1 and CDR2 from the germline V gene are SGHDT and YYEEEE. Trimming removed 4 bases at V and 5 bases at J, with 15 bases between. CDR3 DNA: TGTGCCAGCAGCCTCAGCGGGACGGATTATGGCTACACCTTC. It codes for CASSLSGTDYGYTF.

The rearrangement joins TRBV6-6 to TRBJ2-1; D might be TRBD1 or TRBD2, each matching 6 bases. The CDR3 consists of 15 residues. Germline CDR1 reads MNHNY; CDR2 reads SVGAGI (reference sequence). Trimming removed 5 bases from V and 3 bases from J, with 14 bases in between. CDR3 region: CASSPERGDYNEQFF. The DNA of the CDR3 is TGTGCCAGCAGTCCCGAGAGGGGGGACTACAATGAGCAGTTCTTC.

The rearrangement links TRBV19 to TRBJ2-7, with D unclear. This CDR3 is 13 amino acids long. The V end lost 3 bases, the J end lost 3 bases, and 9 bases lay between the germline ends. From germline, CDR1 is LNHDA and CDR2 SQIVND (reference sequence). The CDR3 DNA follows: TGTGCCAGTAGTATCGCTCAGCACTACGAGCAGTACTTC. Translating gives CASSIAQHYEQYF.

The chain couples TRBV5-4 to TRBJ1-1, with 10 positions matching TRBD1. CDR3 length equals 14 residues. Unmatched junction bases numbered 3, after V lost 6 bases and J lost 1 base. Germline V gene sequence: CDR1 SGHNT, CDR2 YYREEE (reference sequence). The CDR3 here is CASKRDRGNTEAFF. In DNA, the CDR3 is TGTGCCAGCAAAAGGGACAGGGGGAACACTGAAGCTTTCTTT.

This clone was found many times. V and J are TRBV28 and TRBJ2-1, with 9 bases that match TRBD2. The CDR3 has 14 amino acids. CDR1 is MDHEN, CDR2 SYDVKM, per germline. V shed 5 bases and J 10 bases; nucleotides not matched to a gene: 9. The CDR3 region is CASSPQLAGREQFF. For the CDR3, the DNA is TGTGCCAGCAGTCCTCAGCTAGCGGGACGAGAGCAGTTCTTC.

The rearrangement joins TRBV14 to TRBJ2-2; tentatively, D is TRBD1 (5 bases). The V end lost 3 bases, the J end lost 0 bases, and 8 bases lay between the germline ends. Per the germline V gene, CDR1 is SGHDN and CDR2 is FVKESK. This CDR3 is 15 amino acids long. The CDR3 region is CASSQAGTNTGELFF. CDR3 in DNA: TGTGCCAGCAGCCAGGCAGGGACGAACACCGGGGAGCTGTTTTTT.

The J gene is TRBJ2-7, the V gene TRBV11-2, with D possibly matching TRBD1 (7 bases). The CDR3 runs to 13 residues. Trimming cost V 6 bases and J 7 bases, with 16 bases left between them. Looked up from germline, CDR1 is SGHAT and CDR2 is FQNNGV. The CDR3 is CASSRRGLGEQYF. The CDR3 bases are TGTGCCAGCAGTAGGAGGGGGCTCGGAGAGCAGTACTTC.

The genes are TRBV5-3 and TRBJ2-4; 12 positions agree with TRBD1. TRBV5-3 counts as an open reading frame of uncertain function. This CDR3 contains 18 residues. V shed 4 bases, J shed 8 bases, and the junction held 16 bases outside the gene matches. DNA of the CDR3: TGTGCCAGAAGCCCTGGAGGGACAGGGGGCCGGAGTGGGGACATTCAGTACTTC. It translates to CARSPGGTGGRSGDIQYF.

This clone showed up just once. Other DNA sequences within the sample encode an identical CDR3. The V and J genes are TRBV28 and TRBJ1-5, with 9 bases lining up with TRBD1. The germline CDR1 and CDR2 sequences are MDHEN and SYDVKM. The ends lost 6 bases at V and 4 bases at J; junction bases unmatched: 4. The CDR3 contains 14 residues. In nucleotides, the CDR3 is TGTGCCAGCAGCTCACAGGGGGCTAATCAGCCCCAGCATTTT. It yields the protein CASSSQGANQPQHF.

The V gene is TRBV4-1, the J gene TRBJ1-1; D call uncertain. The CDR3 length is 14 residues. CDR1 and CDR2 from the germline V gene are MGHRA and YSYEKL. Trimming removed 4 bases at V and 8 bases at J, with 17 bases between. CDR3 residues: CASSPISGEREAFF. The CDR3 DNA follows: TGCGCCAGCAGCCCGATCTCCGGGGAAAGGGAAGCTTTCTTT.

CDR3 amino acids: CASSQGSGRAGEQFF. In DNA, the CDR3 is TGTGCCAGCAGCCAAGGTAGCGGGAGGGCGGGTGAGCAGTTCTTC. This chain links TRBV14 with TRBJ2-1; 11 bases fit TRBD2. J gave up 9 bases and V 1 base, and 5 bases lay outside the gene matches. CDR3 length: 15 residues. Germline CDR1 SGHDN, CDR2 FVKESK. Looking up the rest from reference TRBV14 and TRBJ2-1 gives the full variable domain: EAGVTQFPSHSVIEKGQTVTLRCDPISGHDNLYWYRRVMGKEIKFLLHFVKESKQDESGMPNNRFLAERTGGTYSTLKVQPAELEDSGVYFCASSQGSGRAGEQFFGPGTRLTVL.

The V and J genes are TRBV19 and TRBJ1-5, with TRBD1 matching 7 bases. The ends lost 5 bases at V and 6 bases at J; junction bases unmatched: 10. The CDR3 extends over 15 amino acids. Germline V CDR1 and CDR2: LNHDA, SQIVND (reference sequence). CDR3 DNA sequence: TGTGCCAGTAGTGGGCCATGGACAGGACTTCAGCCCCAGCATTTT. Translating it yields CASSGPWTGLQPQHF. Full variable domain (rest looked up from reference TRBV19 and TRBJ1-5): DGGITQSPKYLFRKEGQNVTLSCEQNLNHDAMYWYRQDPGQGLRLIYYSQIVNDFQKGDIAEGYSVSREKKESFPLTVTSAQKNPTAFYLCASSGPWTGLQPQHFGDGTRLSIL.

This chain uses TRBV7-2 with TRBJ1-3, with D tentatively TRBD1 (5 bases). Germline CDR1 and CDR2: SGHTA and FQGNSA. This CDR3 contains 16 residues. V was shortened by 5 bases and J by 11 bases, with 25 bases between the two germline ends. In DNA, the CDR3 is TGTGCCAGCAGCCCCGGGAATAAGGGGCGGAGTATCGCCATATATTTT. Protein sequence: CASSPGNKGRSIAIYF. The full variable domain, completed using reference TRBV7-2 and TRBJ1-3, is GAGVSQSPSNKVTEKGKDVELRCDPISGHTALYWYRQSLGQGLEFLIYFQGNSAPDKSGLPSDRFSAERTGGSVSTLTIQRTQQEDSAVYLCASSPGNKGRSIAIYFGEGSWLTVV.

The chain links TRBV11-2 to TRBJ2-5; 8 bases are a match to TRBD1. Trimming took 3 bases from V and 3 from J; bases not matched to a gene: 3. Germline assignment: CDR1 SGHAT and CDR2 FQNNGV. This CDR3 has 14 residues. The CDR3 region has the DNA TGTGCCAGCAGCTTCCCGGACAGGGAAGAGACCCAGTACTTC. The encoded protein is CASSFPDREETQYF. Based on the CDR3 plus reference TRBV11-2 and TRBJ2-5, the full variable domain is EAGVAQSPRYKIIEKRQSVAFWCNPISGHATLYWYQQILGQGPKLLIQFQNNGVVDDSQLPKDRFSAERLKGVDSTLKIQPAKLEDSAVYLCASSFPDREETQYFGPGTRLLVL.

Note on this clone: The same CDR3 can be traced to other DNA sequences in this sample. The chain joins TRBV5-1 to TRBJ2-2; 11 bases map to TRBD1. Germline CDR1 reads SGHRS; CDR2 reads YFSETQ. The CDR3 has 15 amino acids. The trim removed 4 bases at V and 5 bases at J, leaving 4 bases unmatched. CDR3 nucleotides: TGCGCCAGCAGCCCAGGGACAGGGGGTACCGGGGAGCTGTTTTTT. The encoded protein is CASSPGTGGTGELFF.

This chain connects TRBV27 to TRBJ2-1; 7 positions match TRBD2. V shed 0 bases and J 10 bases; nucleotides not matched to a gene: 6. The CDR3 is 14 residues long. Germline-derived CDR1 and CDR2 are MNHEY and SMNVEV (reference sequence). In DNA form, the CDR3 reads TGTGCCAGCAGTTTATCACTAGCGACGAGGGAGCAGTTCTTC. Residues: CASSLSLATREQFF.

This chain joins TRBV2 and TRBJ1-4; TRBD1 is a possible D gene (5 bases). Germline CDR1 SNHLY, CDR2 FYNNEI. V shed 10 bases and J shed 4 bases, with 10 bases lying between them. CDR3 size: 12 residues. The CDR3, as DNA: TGTGCCACCGCGGACAATAATGAAAAACTGTTTTTT. Translated: CATADNNEKLFF.

The rearrangement uses TRBV11-2 and TRBJ2-6; D gene uncertain. Germline V gene data show CDR1 as SGHAT and CDR2 as FQNNGV. V dropped 3 bases and J dropped 0 bases, with 12 bases sitting between them. The CDR3 is made up of 17 amino acids. CDR3 DNA sequence: TGTGCCAGCAGCTTGGCCCCTACTCTCTCTGGGGCCAACGTCCTGACTTTC. Its translation: CASSLAPTLSGANVLTF.

The J gene is TRBJ2-1, the V gene TRBV28; D ambiguous. This CDR3 spans 16 amino acids. V gave up 6 bases and J gave up 4 bases, with 19 bases separating them. Per germline, CDR1 MDHEN and CDR2 SYDVKM. CDR3 sequence: CASSPYGRHAYNEQFF. DNA for the CDR3: TGTGCCAGCAGCCCTTATGGACGGCACGCATACAATGAGCAGTTCTTC.

The chain is built from TRBV30 and TRBJ1-2, with TRBD1 as a possible D gene (6 bases). There are 11 residues in the CDR3. Per the germline V gene, CDR1 is GTSNPN and CDR2 is SVGIG (reference sequence). V was shortened by 5 bases and J by 6 bases, with 10 bases between the two germline ends. CDR3 sequence (DNA): TGTGCCTGGGGGACATTTCATGGCTACACCTTC. It codes for CAWGTFHGYTF.